This T cell receptor (beta chain) was obtained from a study of Graves' ophthalmopathy and Graves' hyperthyroidism. Study outcomes and limitations: Most expanded thyroid clonotypes above 0.001 frequency also appeared in blood. With a specificity of 72.22% and a sensitivity of more than 65%, the model predicted ophthalmopathy progression.

Trimming shortened V by 6 bases and J by 1 base, and 20 bases separated the two germline ends. Germline V lookup: CDR1 KGHDR, CDR2 SFDVKD. There are 18 residues in the CDR3. In regard to this clonotype: Its target is not known.

Pregnant or lactating patients and those with other autoimmune diseases or uncontrolled infections were excluded. The PBMCs were taken from under 12 ml of fresh peripheral blood. RNA transcripts were the source from which TCR beta CDR3 regions were amplified. RT-PCR with HTBI primers came first, then second-round multiplex PCR. Each CDR3 protein is one row after TCRdb ran MiXCR on the multiplex PCR reads. This sample has 650,000 to 900,000 distinct CDR3 sequences, with 40% found just once. The rearrangement links TRBV24-1 to TRBJ2-2; maybe TRBD1 (6 bases). This sequence originates from an adult man with Graves' ophthalmopathy. Input material: peripheral blood. The CDR3 sequence is CATSPPMGHDMNTGELFF. CDR3 sequence (DNA): TGTGCCACCAGTCCGCCGATGGGACACGACATGAACACCGGGGAGCTGTTTTTT.